Described below is a single T cell receptor beta chain sequence and its context. J was trimmed by 1 base and V by 3 bases; bases with no gene match: 20. The CDR3 sequence is 20 residues long. Germline V gives CDR1 MGHRA, CDR2 YSYEKL. This sample was taken from a study of shared T cell receptors in the human thymus. The data were produced by immunoSEQ multiplex PCR, yet TCRdb's version contains in-frame clones alone and is incomplete. The sample holds approximately 490,000 clones, 75% to 80% seen once. These data were likewise used in another study, on human thymus T cells. That report notes: Thymus pieces cut out during corrective heart surgery were the tissue that was used. Apparent skewing of V and J gene usage characterized both thymic and blood repertoires.

Material: thymocytes. The rearrangement joins TRBV4-1 to TRBJ2-5; 7 bases match TRBD2. This clonotype was obtained from a boy younger than two with a congenital heart defect. The CDR3 sequence: CASSQDLWAGARPCQETQYF. DNA for the CDR3: TGCGCCAGCAGCCAGGACCTCTGGGCGGGAGCCCGACCGTGCCAAGAGACCCAGTACTTC.